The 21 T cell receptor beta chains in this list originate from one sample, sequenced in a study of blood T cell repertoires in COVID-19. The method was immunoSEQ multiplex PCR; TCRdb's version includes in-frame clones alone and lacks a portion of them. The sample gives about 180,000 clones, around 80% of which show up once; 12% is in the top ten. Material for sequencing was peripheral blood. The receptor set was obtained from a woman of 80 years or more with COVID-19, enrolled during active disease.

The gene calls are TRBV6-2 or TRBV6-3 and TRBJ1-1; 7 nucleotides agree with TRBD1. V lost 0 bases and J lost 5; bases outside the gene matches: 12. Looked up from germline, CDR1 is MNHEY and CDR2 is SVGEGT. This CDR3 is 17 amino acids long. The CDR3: CASSYSTETTGRTEAFF. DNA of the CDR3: TGTGCCAGCAGTTACTCCACAGAAACGACAGGGCGTACTGAAGCTTTCTTT.

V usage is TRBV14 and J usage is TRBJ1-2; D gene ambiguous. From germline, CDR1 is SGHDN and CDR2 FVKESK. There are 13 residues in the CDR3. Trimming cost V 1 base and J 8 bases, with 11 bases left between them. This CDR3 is CASSQGSEAGYTF. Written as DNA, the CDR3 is TGTGCCAGCAGCCAAGGGTCAGAGGCCGGCTACACCTTC.

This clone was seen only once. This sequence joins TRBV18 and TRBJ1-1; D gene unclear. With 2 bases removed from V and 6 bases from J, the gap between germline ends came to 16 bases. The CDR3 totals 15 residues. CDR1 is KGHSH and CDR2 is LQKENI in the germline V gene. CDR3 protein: CASSPSREVGSEAFF. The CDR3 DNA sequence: TGTGCCAGCTCACCAAGCCGGGAGGTAGGTTCTGAAGCTTTCTTT.

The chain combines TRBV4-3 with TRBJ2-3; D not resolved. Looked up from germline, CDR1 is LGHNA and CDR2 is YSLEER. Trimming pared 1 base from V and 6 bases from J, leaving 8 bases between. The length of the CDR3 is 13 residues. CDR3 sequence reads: CASSQGPRDTQYF. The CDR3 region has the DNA TGCGCCAGCAGCCAAGGCCCCAGGGATACGCAGTATTTT.

The CDR3 spells CASSQGATSYEQYF. The CDR3 bases are TGTGCCAGCAGCCAAGGGGCAACATCCTACGAGCAGTACTTC. V and J are TRBV3-1 (or the pseudogene TRBV3-2) and TRBJ2-7; unclear D gene. The germline gives CDR1 LGHDT, CDR2 YNNKEL (reference sequence). The V end lost 1 base, the J end lost 1 base, and 8 bases lay between the germline ends. This CDR3 has 14 residues.

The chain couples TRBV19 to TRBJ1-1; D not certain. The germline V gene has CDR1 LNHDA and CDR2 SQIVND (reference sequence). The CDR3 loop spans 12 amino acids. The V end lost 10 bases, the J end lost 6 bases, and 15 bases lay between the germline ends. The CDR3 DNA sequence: TGTGCCACTACCGAGACCGGAGCTGAAGCTTTCTTT. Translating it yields CATTETGAEAFF.

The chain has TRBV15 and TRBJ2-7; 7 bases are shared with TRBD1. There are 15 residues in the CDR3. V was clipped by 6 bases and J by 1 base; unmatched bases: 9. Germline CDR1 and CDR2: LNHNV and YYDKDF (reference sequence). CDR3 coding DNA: TGTGCCACCAGTACTGACAGGGCGAGGTCCTACGAGCAGTACTTC. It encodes CATSTDRARSYEQYF.

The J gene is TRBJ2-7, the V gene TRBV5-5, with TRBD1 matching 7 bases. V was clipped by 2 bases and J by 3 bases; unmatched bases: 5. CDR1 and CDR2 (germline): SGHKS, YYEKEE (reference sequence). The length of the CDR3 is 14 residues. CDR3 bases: TGTGCCAGCAGCTTCCGGGACAGACTCTACGAGCAGTACTTC. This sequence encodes CASSFRDRLYEQYF. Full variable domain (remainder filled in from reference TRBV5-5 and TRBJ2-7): DAGVTQSPTHLIKTRGQQVTLRCSPISGHKSVSWYQQVLGQGPQFIFQYYEKEERGRGNFPDRFSARQFPNYSSELNVNALLLGDSALYLCASSFRDRLYEQYFGPGTRLTVT.

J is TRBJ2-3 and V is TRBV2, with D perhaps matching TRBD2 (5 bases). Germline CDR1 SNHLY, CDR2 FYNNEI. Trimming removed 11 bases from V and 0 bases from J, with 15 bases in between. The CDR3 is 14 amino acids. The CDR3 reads CAGRSGPSTDTQYF. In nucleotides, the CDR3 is TGTGCCGGTCGAAGCGGACCTAGCACAGATACGCAGTATTTT.

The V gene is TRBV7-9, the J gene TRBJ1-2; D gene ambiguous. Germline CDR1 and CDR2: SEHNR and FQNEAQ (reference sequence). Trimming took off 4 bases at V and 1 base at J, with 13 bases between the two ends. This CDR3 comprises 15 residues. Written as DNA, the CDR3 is TGTGCCAGCAGCTCGGGCTCAAGCGGTAACTATGGCTACACCTTC. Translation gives CASSSGSSGNYGYTF.

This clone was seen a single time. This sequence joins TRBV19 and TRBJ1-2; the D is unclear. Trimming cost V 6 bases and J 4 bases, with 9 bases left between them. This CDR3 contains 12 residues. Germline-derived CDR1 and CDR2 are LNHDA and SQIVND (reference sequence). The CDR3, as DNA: TGTGCCAGTAGCCGAGTCTTCTATGGCTACACCTTC. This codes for CASSRVFYGYTF.

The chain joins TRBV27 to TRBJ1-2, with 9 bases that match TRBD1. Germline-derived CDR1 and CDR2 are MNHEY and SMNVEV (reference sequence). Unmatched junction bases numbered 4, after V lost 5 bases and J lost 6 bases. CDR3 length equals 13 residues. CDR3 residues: CASSRTGEHGYTF. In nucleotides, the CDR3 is TGTGCCAGCAGTAGGACAGGGGAACATGGCTACACCTTC.

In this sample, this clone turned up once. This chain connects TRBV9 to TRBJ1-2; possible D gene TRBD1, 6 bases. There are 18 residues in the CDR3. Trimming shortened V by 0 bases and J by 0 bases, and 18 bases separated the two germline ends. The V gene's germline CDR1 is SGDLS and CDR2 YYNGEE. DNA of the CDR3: TGTGCCAGCAGCGTAGATGTCGGACAGCCTAAAGCTAACTATGGCTACACCTTC. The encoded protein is CASSVDVGQPKANYGYTF.

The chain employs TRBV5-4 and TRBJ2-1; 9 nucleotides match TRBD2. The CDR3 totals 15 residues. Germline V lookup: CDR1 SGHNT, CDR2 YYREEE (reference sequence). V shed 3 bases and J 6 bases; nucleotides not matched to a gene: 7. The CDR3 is CASSWSGGRGNEQFF. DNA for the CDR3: TGTGCCAGCAGCTGGAGCGGGGGGCGGGGCAATGAGCAGTTCTTC.

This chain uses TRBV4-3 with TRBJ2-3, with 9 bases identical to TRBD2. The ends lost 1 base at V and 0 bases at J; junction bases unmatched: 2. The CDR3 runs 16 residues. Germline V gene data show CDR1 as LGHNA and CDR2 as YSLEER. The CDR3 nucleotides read TGCGCCAGCAGCCAAGGACTAGCGGATAGCACAGATACGCAGTATTTT. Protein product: CASSQGLADSTDTQYF.

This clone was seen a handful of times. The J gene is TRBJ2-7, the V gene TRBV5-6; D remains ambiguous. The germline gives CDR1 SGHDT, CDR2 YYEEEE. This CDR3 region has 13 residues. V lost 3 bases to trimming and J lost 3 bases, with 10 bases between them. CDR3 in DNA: TGTGCCAGCAGCTCCGTAGATAGCTACGAGCAGTACTTC. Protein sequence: CASSSVDSYEQYF.

CDR3 nucleotides: TGTGCCAGTATGGGGGAGGATTCACCCCTCCACTTT. This translates into CASMGEDSPLHF. The chain carries TRBV19 and TRBJ1-6, with D perhaps matching TRBD1 (5 bases). The CDR3 loop spans 12 amino acids. Between the trimmed V and J ends, which lost 7 bases and 8 bases, there was a span of 9 bases. Germline values: CDR1 LNHDA, CDR2 SQIVND (reference sequence).

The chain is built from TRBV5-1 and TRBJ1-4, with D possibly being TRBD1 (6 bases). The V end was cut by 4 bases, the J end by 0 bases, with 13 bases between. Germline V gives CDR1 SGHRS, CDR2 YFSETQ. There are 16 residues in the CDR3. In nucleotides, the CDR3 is TGCGCCAGCAGCACCGGACAGACGGCAACTAATGAAAAACTGTTTTTT. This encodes CASSTGQTATNEKLFF.

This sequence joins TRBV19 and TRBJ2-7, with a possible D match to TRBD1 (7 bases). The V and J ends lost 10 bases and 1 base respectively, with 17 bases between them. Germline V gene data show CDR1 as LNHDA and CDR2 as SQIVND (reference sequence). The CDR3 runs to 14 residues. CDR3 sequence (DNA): TGTGCCACTCGTTGGACAGGAGGGTCCTACGAGCAGTACTTC. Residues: CATRWTGGSYEQYF.

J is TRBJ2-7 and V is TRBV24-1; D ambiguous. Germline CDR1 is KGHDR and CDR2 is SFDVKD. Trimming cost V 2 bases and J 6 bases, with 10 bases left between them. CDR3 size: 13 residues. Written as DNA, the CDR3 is TGTGCCACCAGTGATTCCACCCACAGCGAGCAGTACTTC. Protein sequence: CATSDSTHSEQYF.

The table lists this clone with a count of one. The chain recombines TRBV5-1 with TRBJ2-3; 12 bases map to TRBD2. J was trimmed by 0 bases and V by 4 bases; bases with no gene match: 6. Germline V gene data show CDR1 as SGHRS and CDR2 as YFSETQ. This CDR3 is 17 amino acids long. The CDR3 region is CASSMGLAGGSTDTQYF. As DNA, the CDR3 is TGCGCCAGCAGCATGGGGCTAGCGGGAGGGAGCACAGATACGCAGTATTTT.